The T cell receptor (beta chain) described here comes from a study of beta chain features in type 1 diabetes. At the level of the study: Sorted cell examination encompassed about 110 million cells across all samples.

Reverse transcription of all isolated RNA meant that expressed TCRB transcripts were sequenced. Some 3.6 million reads were obtained on average from naive, central memory and regulatory T cell samples. Assay used: immunoSEQ multiplex PCR; TCRdb lists only in-frame clones, some missing. This sample has some 400,000 clones, with less than 15% found just once. With V trimmed by 0 bases and J by 3 bases, 6 bases remained unmatched. Looked up from germline, CDR1 is GTSNPN and CDR2 is SVGIG (reference sequence). The CDR3 covers 15 residues. This clonotype was obtained from a woman aged 18-29 years in good health. The V call is TRBV30, the J call TRBJ2-7, with TRBD2 matching 9 bases. Material: naive CD4+ T cells from blood. CDR3 in amino acids: CAWSVPLAGFYEQYF. The CDR3 coding sequence is TGTGCCTGGAGTGTACCGCTAGCGGGATTCTACGAGCAGTACTTC.